The 18 T cell receptor beta chains in this list originate from one sample, sequenced in a study of CD8 T cells in ankylosing spondylitis. In TCRdb, the 5' RACE reads were re-called with MiXCR into one record per CDR3 protein. The data contain about 310,000 distinct CDR3 sequences, roughly 20% of them seen just once; the ten biggest clones take up under 4%. The material sequenced was blood, either unsorted or a sorted T cell fraction (not recorded which). The receptors here all came from a female donor with ankylosing spondylitis or in good health (not recorded which).

This clonotype has a count of ten or more. The rearrangement links TRBV7-2 to TRBJ2-7; no firm D call. The CDR3 totals 13 residues. Trimming took off 4 bases at V and 2 bases at J, with 9 bases between the two ends. Germline-derived CDR1 and CDR2 are SGHTA and FQGNSA. The CDR3 nucleotides are TGTGCCAGCAGCTCTCACCACACCTACGAGCAGTACTTC. Encoded protein: CASSSHHTYEQYF.

Many counts were recorded for this clonotype. The J gene is TRBJ2-1, the V gene TRBV12-3 or TRBV12-4, with 7 bases matching TRBD1. The CDR3 extends over 15 amino acids. J was trimmed by 5 bases and V by 3 bases; bases with no gene match: 7. The CDR3 loop is CASSFYRGTNNEQFF. CDR3 nucleotide sequence: TGTGCCAGCAGTTTTTACAGGGGAACAAACAATGAGCAGTTCTTC.

In this sample, this clonotype turned up a few times. The J gene is TRBJ2-1, the V gene TRBV12-3 or TRBV12-4; D not resolved. V lost 5 bases, J lost 4 bases, and 9 bases lay in between. This CDR3 comprises 13 residues. CDR3 region: CASSGLPYNEQFF. Here the CDR3 DNA reads TGTGCCAGCAGTGGATTACCTTACAATGAGCAGTTCTTC.

J is TRBJ1-1 and V is TRBV6-1; D is uncertain. Germline values: CDR1 MNHNS, CDR2 SASEGT. The V and J ends lost 4 bases and 5 bases respectively, with 11 bases between them. CDR3 size: 13 residues. CDR3 DNA: TGTGCCAGCAGTGTCAGCCTGGGAACTGAAGCTTTCTTT. Encoded protein: CASSVSLGTEAFF.

This clonotype was recorded at least ten times. The V gene is TRBV28, the J gene TRBJ1-1; 10 bases are a match to TRBD1. Germline CDR1 and CDR2: MDHEN and SYDVKM. J lost 0 bases, V lost 1 base, and 5 bases had no gene match. The CDR3 spans 17 residues. The CDR3 nucleotides are TGTGCCAGCAGTTTATCGGGACAGGGGTTCGTGAACACTGAAGCTTTCTTT. It yields the protein CASSLSGQGFVNTEAFF.

This clonotype was observed a few times. The CDR3 sequence: CASSPSEGANVLTF. CDR3 DNA sequence: TGTGCCAGCAGCCCCTCTGAGGGGGCCAACGTCCTGACTTTC. The V and J genes are TRBV7-6 and TRBJ2-6; D remains ambiguous. Germline V gives CDR1 SGHVS, CDR2 FNYEAQ. V gave up 5 bases and J gave up 4 bases, with 9 bases separating them. The CDR3 is made up of 14 amino acids.

In its sample, this clonotype was seen a few times. The chain couples TRBV30 to TRBJ1-1; no clear D. Germline V gives CDR1 GTSNPN, CDR2 SVGIG (reference sequence). Trimming shortened V by 5 bases and J by 4 bases, and 11 bases separated the two germline ends. This CDR3 is 12 amino acids long. DNA of the CDR3: TGTGCCTGGGGTGGAGGTCGCACTGAAGCTTTCTTT. Residues: CAWGGGRTEAFF.

This clonotype has ten or more counts. V usage is TRBV6-6 and J usage is TRBJ2-1, with unresolved D. The CDR3 has 13 residues. Trimming shortened V by 5 bases and J by 6 bases, and 11 bases separated the two germline ends. Germline-derived CDR1 and CDR2 are MNHNY and SVGAGI (reference sequence). CDR3 sequence: CASSPPPGNEQFF. The DNA of the CDR3 is TGTGCCAGCAGTCCTCCACCTGGCAATGAGCAGTTCTTC.

The V gene is TRBV29-1, the J gene TRBJ2-5; D possibly uses TRBD1 or TRBD2 (5 bases each). CDR3 length equals 13 residues. CDR1 and CDR2 (germline): SQVTM, ANQGSEA. Trimming took 0 bases from V and 6 from J, leaving 11 bases between them. CDR3: CSVEEFQGQTQYF. The CDR3 DNA reads as TGCAGCGTTGAAGAGTTTCAGGGACAGACCCAGTACTTC. The entire variable domain, with the rest obtained from reference TRBV29-1 and TRBJ2-5, is as follows: SAVISQKPSRDICQRGTSLTIQCQVDSQVTMMFWYRQQPGQSLTLIATANQGSEATYESGFVIDKFPISRPNLTFSTLTVSNMSPEDSSIYLCSVEEFQGQTQYFGPGTRLLVL.

The chain couples TRBV29-1 to TRBJ2-7; 7 bases are a match to TRBD1. Losses at the gene ends were 6 bases for V and 3 bases for J; bases not matched to a gene: 8. Per the germline V gene, CDR1 is SQVTM and CDR2 is ANQGSEA. The CDR3 is 13 residues long. CDR3 loop: CSVLQGRGYEQYF. The DNA of the CDR3 is TGCAGCGTCCTACAGGGGAGAGGCTACGAGCAGTACTTC.

This chain joins TRBV5-1 and TRBJ1-2, with D uncertain. Germline assignment: CDR1 SGHRS and CDR2 YFSETQ. CDR3 length equals 13 residues. V was trimmed by 0 bases and J by 4 bases, leaving 7 bases between them. In nucleotides, the CDR3 is TGCGCCAGCAGCTTGGGCAGAGCCTATGGCTACACCTTC. It translates to CASSLGRAYGYTF. Variable domain in full (rest from reference TRBV5-1 and TRBJ1-2): KAGVTQTPRYLIKTRGQQVTLSCSPISGHRSVSWYQQTPGQGLQFLFEYFSETQRNKGNFPGRFSGRQFSNSRSEMNVSTLELGDSALYLCASSLGRAYGYTFGSGTRLTVV.

This chain links TRBV20-1 with TRBJ2-3; D not resolved. This CDR3 region has 14 residues. Germline loops: CDR1 DFQATT, CDR2 SNEGSKA (reference sequence). Trimming removed 1 base from V and 5 bases from J, with 13 bases in between. The CDR3 nucleotides read TGCAGTGCTAGAGGGGGTGCCGGGCTAGATACGCAGTATTTT. Its protein product is CSARGGAGLDTQYF.

V usage is TRBV4-2 and J usage is TRBJ2-2, with 9 bases identical to TRBD2. Losses at the gene ends were 8 bases for V and 2 bases for J; bases not matched to a gene: 9. The CDR3 sequence is 16 residues long. The V gene's germline CDR1 is LGHNA and CDR2 YNFKEQ. The CDR3 reads CASGPQTSGNTGELFF. For the CDR3, the DNA is TGTGCCAGCGGTCCCCAGACTAGCGGTAACACCGGGGAGCTGTTTTTT.

This clonotype was recorded only once. This chain uses TRBV6-1 with TRBJ2-7, with TRBD1 matching over 8 bases. This CDR3 contains 15 residues. The junction had 12 bases not matched to a gene; V was cut back by 6 bases and J by 5 bases. Germline-derived CDR1 and CDR2 are MNHNS and SASEGT. For the CDR3, the DNA is TGTGCCAGCAGACCTTCGAGACAGGGGAGAAACGAGCAGTACTTC. Residues: CASRPSRQGRNEQYF.

This clonotype was detected a few times. The V and J genes are TRBV30 and TRBJ1-1; D not certain. V shed 4 bases and J shed 6 bases, with 18 bases lying between them. From germline, CDR1 is GTSNPN and CDR2 SVGIG (reference sequence). There are 14 residues in the CDR3. The CDR3 region is CAWMNRGGKAEAFF. The CDR3 region has the DNA TGTGCCTGGATGAACCGAGGAGGGAAGGCTGAAGCTTTCTTT.

This clonotype was picked up many times. The V and J genes are TRBV5-1 and TRBJ1-1; D gene unclear. CDR1 and CDR2 from the germline V gene are SGHRS and YFSETQ. The CDR3 consists of 14 residues. V was shortened by 0 bases and J by 9 bases, with 15 bases between the two germline ends. The CDR3 sequence is CASSLDAGSPQAFF. The CDR3 nucleotides are TGCGCCAGCAGCTTGGACGCAGGCTCCCCTCAAGCTTTCTTT.

This clonotype was detected only a few times. The CDR3 loop reads CASSLGTGATDTQYF. CDR3 coding DNA: TGTGCCAGCAGCTTAGGAACGGGAGCCACAGATACGCAGTATTTT. This chain links TRBV7-2 with TRBJ2-3, with D maybe TRBD2 (6 bases). Trimming cost V 1 base and J 2 bases, with 10 bases left between them. Germline lookup yields CDR1 SGHTA and CDR2 FQGNSA. The CDR3 is made up of 15 amino acids. Combining the CDR3 with reference TRBV7-2 and TRBJ2-3 gives the whole variable domain GAGVSQSPSNKVTEKGKDVELRCDPISGHTALYWYRQSLGQGLEFLIYFQGNSAPDKSGLPSDRFSAERTGGSVSTLTIQRTQQEDSAVYLCASSLGTGATDTQYFGPGTRLTVL.

This clonotype was counted only a few times. The chain employs TRBV14 and TRBJ2-2; 7 bases agree with TRBD1. Looked up from germline, CDR1 is SGHDN and CDR2 is FVKESK. This CDR3 has 18 amino acids. V was clipped by 4 bases and J by 0 bases; unmatched bases: 11. CDR3: CASSLFNTGTANTGELFF. The CDR3 coding sequence is TGTGCCAGCAGCCTCTTTAATACCGGGACAGCGAACACCGGGGAGCTGTTTTTT.